This T cell receptor beta chain was recorded in a study of blood T cell repertoires in COVID-19. Looking at the study overall: T cells, B-cell-depleted T cells, or PBMCs provided the cDNA or gDNA that served as material.

This CDR3 has 15 amino acids. The germline gives CDR1 MNHEY, CDR2 SMNVEV (reference sequence). V lost 6 bases to trimming and J lost 8 bases; unmatched junction nucleotides: 10. Produced via immunoSEQ multiplex PCR; TCRdb's table is partial and in-frame only. The sample lists some 170,000 clones; less than 90% were seen once. Participant ages covered about 18 to 100 years across around 22 US areas. This clonotype originated in a human donor with acute COVID-19. The donor label of this sample is uncertain. Sequenced sample: PBMCs or T cells enriched from blood (not recorded which). The rearrangement uses TRBV27 and TRBJ1-6, with 7 positions matching TRBD1. In DNA form, the CDR3 reads TGTGCCAGCAGCTGGAGGGGGCGCACAGATTCACCCCTCCACTTT. Its translation: CASSWRGRTDSPLHF.